The TCR beta chain under discussion was sequenced for a study of OX40 agonist ivuxolimab in advanced cancers. Background on the study: Patients were treated with ivuxolimab, an agonistic anti-OX40 (CD134) antibody.

V trimming: 0 bases; J trimming: 7 bases; junction bases outside the gene matches: 7. The CDR3 runs 16 residues. Germline V CDR1 and CDR2: SGHTA, FQGTGA. Points on this clone: The target antigen is unknown.

Study results and limitations: Low normalized T-cell clonal expansion was additionally recorded for some nonresponders. There were, on average, more expanded clones in CD8+ T cells than in CD4+.

Blood sampling took place at baseline, cycle 4 day 1, and cycle 7 day 1. Libraries were prepared by immunoSEQ multiplex PCR; TCRdb keeps only in-frame clonotypes and omits some of them. The table lists about 93,000 clones, just over 90% of them singletons. The rearrangement joins TRBV7-3 to TRBJ2-1; 9 positions agree with TRBD2. Sequenced material: CD4+ or CD8+ T cells sorted from blood, taken in a trial of the OX40 agonist ivuxolimab. This TCR was sampled from an adult with an advanced solid tumor such as melanoma, head and neck, liver or kidney cancer. As DNA, the CDR3 is TGTGCCAGCAGCTTAACGCGGGAGGGGTATTTGAATGAGCAGTTCTTC. This sequence encodes CASSLTREGYLNEQFF.